Sequencing of this TCR beta chain was carried out in a study of STAT5B mutations in CD4+ large granular lymphocyte leukemia. On this clone itself: As yet, its antigen is unknown.

The protocol was immunoSEQ multiplex PCR, while the TCRdb copy is restricted to in-frame clones and leaves out a portion. This table has tens of thousands of clones, approximately 81% appearing once. Study-level results: Patient CD4-sorted repertoires stayed more clonal than healthy ones after leukemic-clone removal.

Source material: CD4+ T cells from blood buffy coats. The source of this sequence is a human donor in good health.

As DNA, the CDR3 is TGTGCCAGCAGCTTAGGAAGCGGGAGCCCTTCCTACGAGCAGTACTTC. Amino acid sequence: CASSLGSGSPSYEQYF. V and J are TRBV5-6 and TRBJ2-7, with 8 bases fitting TRBD2. Losses at the gene ends were 2 bases for V and 1 base for J; bases not matched to a gene: 8. The germline V gene encodes CDR1 SGHDT and CDR2 YYEEEE. This CDR3 has 16 residues.